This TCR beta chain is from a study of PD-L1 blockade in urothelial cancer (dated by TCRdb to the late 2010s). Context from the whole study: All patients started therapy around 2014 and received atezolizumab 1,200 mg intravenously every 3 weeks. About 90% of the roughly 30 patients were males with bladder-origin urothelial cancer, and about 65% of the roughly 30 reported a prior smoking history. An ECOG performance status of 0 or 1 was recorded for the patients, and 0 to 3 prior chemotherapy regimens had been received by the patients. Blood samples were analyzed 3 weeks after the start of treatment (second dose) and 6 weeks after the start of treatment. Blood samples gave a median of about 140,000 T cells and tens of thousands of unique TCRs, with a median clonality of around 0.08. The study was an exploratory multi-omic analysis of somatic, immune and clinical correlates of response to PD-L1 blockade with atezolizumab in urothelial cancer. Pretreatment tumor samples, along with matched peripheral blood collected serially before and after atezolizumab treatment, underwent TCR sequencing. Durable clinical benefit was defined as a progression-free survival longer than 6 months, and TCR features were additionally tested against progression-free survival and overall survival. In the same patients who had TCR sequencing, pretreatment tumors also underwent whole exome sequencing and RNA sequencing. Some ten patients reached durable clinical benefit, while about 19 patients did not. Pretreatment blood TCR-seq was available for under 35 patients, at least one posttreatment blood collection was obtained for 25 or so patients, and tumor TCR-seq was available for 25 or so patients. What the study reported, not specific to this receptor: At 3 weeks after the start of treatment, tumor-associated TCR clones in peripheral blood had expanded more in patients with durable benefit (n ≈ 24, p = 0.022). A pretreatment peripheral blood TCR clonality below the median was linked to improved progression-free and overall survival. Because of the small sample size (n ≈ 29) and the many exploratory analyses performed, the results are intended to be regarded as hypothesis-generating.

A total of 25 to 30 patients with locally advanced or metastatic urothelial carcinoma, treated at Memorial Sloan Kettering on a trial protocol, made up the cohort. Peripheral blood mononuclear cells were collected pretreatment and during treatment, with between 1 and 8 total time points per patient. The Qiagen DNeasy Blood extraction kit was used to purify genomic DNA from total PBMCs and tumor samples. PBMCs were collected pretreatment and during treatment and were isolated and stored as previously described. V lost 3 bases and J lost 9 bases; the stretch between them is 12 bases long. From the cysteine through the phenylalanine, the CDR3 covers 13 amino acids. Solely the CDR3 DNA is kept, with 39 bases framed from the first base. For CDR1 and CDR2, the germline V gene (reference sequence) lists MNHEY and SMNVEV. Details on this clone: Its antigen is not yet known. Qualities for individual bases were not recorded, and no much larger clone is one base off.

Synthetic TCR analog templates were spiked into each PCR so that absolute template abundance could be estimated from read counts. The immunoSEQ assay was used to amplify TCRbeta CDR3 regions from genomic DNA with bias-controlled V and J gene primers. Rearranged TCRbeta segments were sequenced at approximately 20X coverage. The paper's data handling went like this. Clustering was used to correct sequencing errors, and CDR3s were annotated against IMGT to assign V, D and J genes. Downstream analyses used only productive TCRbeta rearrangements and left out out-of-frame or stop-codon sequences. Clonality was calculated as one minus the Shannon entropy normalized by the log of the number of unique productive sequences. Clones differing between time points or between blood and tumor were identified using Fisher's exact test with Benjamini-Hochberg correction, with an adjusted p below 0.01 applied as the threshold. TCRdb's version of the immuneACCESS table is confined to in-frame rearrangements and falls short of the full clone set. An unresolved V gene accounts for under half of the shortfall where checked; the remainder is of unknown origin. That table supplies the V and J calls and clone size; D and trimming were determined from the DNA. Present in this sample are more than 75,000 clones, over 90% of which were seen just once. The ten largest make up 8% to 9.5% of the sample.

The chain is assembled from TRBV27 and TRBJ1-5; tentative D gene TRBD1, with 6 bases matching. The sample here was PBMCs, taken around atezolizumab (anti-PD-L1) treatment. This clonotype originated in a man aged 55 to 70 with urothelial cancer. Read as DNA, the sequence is TGTGCCAGCAGTTTGGGGGCGTTGGCGCCCCAGCATTTT. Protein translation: CASSLGALAPQHF.